This T cell receptor (beta chain) was sequenced during a study of OX40 agonist ivuxolimab in advanced cancers. For the study at large: A partial response was reached by three patients: one with hepatocellular carcinoma and two with cutaneous melanoma.

Study-level points and caveats: The average count of expanded clones was higher among CD8+ T cells than among CD4+. CD4+ and CD8+ blood T cells expanded clonally by week 6 at 0.1 to 3.0 mg/kg.

CDR1 is SEHNR and CDR2 is FQNEAQ in the germline V gene (reference sequence). The CDR3 covers 14 residues. V lost 2 bases, J lost 4 bases, and 11 bases lay in between. Regarding this clone: Its target is unknown.

Sequencing used immunoSEQ multiplex PCR; TCRdb keeps in-frame clones, though not all of them. The repertoire holds 70,000 to 100,000 clones, with 80% to 90% as singletons. The sequencing used CD4+ or CD8+ T cells sorted from blood, collected in a trial of the OX40 agonist ivuxolimab. V gene TRBV7-9 combines with J gene TRBJ2-5; D is perhaps TRBD1 or TRBD2 (6 bases each). The sequence was obtained from an adult with an advanced solid tumor such as melanoma, head and neck, liver or kidney cancer. The CDR3 region is CASSLRGAGETQYF. The CDR3 DNA reads TGTGCCAGCAGCTTAAGGGGGGCCGGAGAGACCCAGTACTTC.